Listed below are T cell receptor beta chains from one sample, sequenced in a study of blood T cell repertoires in COVID-19. Data came from immunoSEQ multiplex PCR; TCRdb stores just in-frame clones and leaves some out. The table includes tens of thousands of clones, roughly 88% detected once. Sequenced: peripheral blood. All receptors derive from a man aged 65-85 years with acute or convalescent COVID-19. CDR3s include the opening cysteine and the closing phenylalanine or tryptophan. The order of the fields is CDR3 protein, CDR3 DNA, V gene, D gene, J gene, clone size. A D gene is named only where the DNA matches it firmly. Size values are once, few and many counts, or a class for expanded clones, and some rows have none.

CASSGGVTGLSPLHF | TGTGCCAGCTCTGGGGGAGTGACAGGCTTATCACCCCTCCACTTT | TRBV18 | - | TRBJ1-6 | few
CASSQDLYEKLFF | TGCGCCAGCAGCCAAGATCTTTATGAAAAACTGTTTTTT | TRBV4-3 | - | TRBJ1-4 | -
CASSLDGLVGQFF | TGCGCCAGCAGCTTGGATGGACTAGTGGGGCAGTTCTTC | TRBV5-1 | TRBD2 | TRBJ2-1 | -
CASKNWDSSYNEQFF | TGTGCCAGCAAAAATTGGGACAGCTCCTACAATGAGCAGTTCTTC | TRBV6-5 | TRBD1 | TRBJ2-1 | once
CASSPSGGASYEQYF | TGTGCCAGCAGCCCTAGCGGGGGGGCTTCCTACGAGCAGTACTTC | TRBV3-1/TRBV3-2 | TRBD2 | TRBJ2-7 | -
CASSVGPGEYEKLFF | TGTGCCAGCAGCGTAGGCCCAGGGGAGTACGAAAAACTGTTTTTT | TRBV9 | - | TRBJ1-4 | -
CASQLRTANTEAFF | TGCGCCAGCCAGCTTAGGACAGCGAACACTGAAGCTTTCTTT | TRBV5-1 | - | TRBJ1-1 | -
CASSPLGQQKLFF | TGCGCCAGCAGCCCGCTCGGACAGCAAAAACTGTTTTTT | TRBV4-1 | - | TRBJ1-4 | -
CASRRGAGGNTIYF | TGTGCCAGCAGGCGGGGGGCCGGTGGAAACACCATATATTTT | TRBV2 | - | TRBJ1-3 | -
CASSLGALFGEQYF | TGTGCCAGTAGTCTTGGGGCTTTGTTCGGGGAGCAGTACTTC | TRBV19 | - | TRBJ2-7 | -
CASRLAGAPTYEQYF | TGTGCCAGCAGGTTAGCGGGAGCTCCCACCTACGAGCAGTACTTC | TRBV7-2 | TRBD2 | TRBJ2-7 | -
CASSLVRGSQYF | TGTGCCAGCAGCTTGGTTAGGGGGTCTCAGTACTTC | TRBV5-6 | - | TRBJ2-7 | once
CASSQWLTSVSYEQYF | TGCGCCAGCAGCCAATGGCTGACTAGCGTCTCCTACGAGCAGTACTTC | TRBV4-3 | TRBD2 | TRBJ2-7 | -
CASSEGSLSSGNTIYF | TGTGCCAGCAGTGAAGGGAGTCTGAGCTCTGGAAACACCATATATTTT | TRBV6-1 | - | TRBJ1-3 | once
CASSLSQGPIQPQHF | TGTGCCAGCAGTTTATCACAGGGGCCAATTCAGCCCCAGCATTTT | TRBV28 | TRBD1 | TRBJ1-5 | once
CATSRGLVSEQFF | TGTGCCACCAGCAGAGGACTAGTAAGTGAGCAGTTCTTC | TRBV15 | - | TRBJ2-1 | -
CASSHGVAGQGKGYSNQPQHF | TGTGCCAGTAGTCATGGGGTAGCGGGACAGGGTAAAGGTTACAGCAATCAGCCCCAGCATTTT | TRBV19 | TRBD1 | TRBJ1-5 | -
CASSFSRGQGHEQYF | TGCGCCAGCAGCTTTTCCCGGGGACAGGGGCACGAGCAGTACTTC | TRBV5-1 | TRBD1 | TRBJ2-7 | -
CAWSGTGSPNGPQHF | TGTGCCTGGAGCGGAACCGGGTCCCCGAATGGGCCCCAGCATTTT | TRBV30 | - | TRBJ1-5 | -
CASSLRRQTGVNTGELFF | TGTGCCAGCAGCCTGAGGAGGCAGACAGGGGTGAACACCGGGGAGCTGTTTTTT | TRBV7-2 | TRBD1 | TRBJ2-2 | -
CAISSPGQGAEQYF | TGTGCCATCAGTTCACCGGGACAGGGAGCCGAGCAGTACTTC | TRBV10-3 | TRBD1 | TRBJ2-7 | -
CASSYSEGPGETQYF | TGTGCCAGCAGTTACTCGGAGGGACCGGGAGAGACCCAGTACTTC | TRBV6-2/TRBV6-3 | - | TRBJ2-5 | -
CASSSTGSLAGDEQFF | TGCGCCAGCAGCTCAACGGGGTCACTAGCGGGAGATGAGCAGTTCTTC | TRBV5-1 | TRBD2 | TRBJ2-1 | -
CASGQTGGGKNIQYF | TGTGCCAGCGGACAGACAGGGGGAGGCAAAAACATTCAGTACTTC | TRBV28 | TRBD1 | TRBJ2-4 | -
CASSPSDRGISYEQYF | TGTGCCAGTAGTCCATCGGACAGGGGGATCTCCTACGAGCAGTACTTC | TRBV19 | TRBD1 | TRBJ2-7 | -
CASTGGSYEQYF | TGTGCCAGTACGGGGGGGTCCTACGAGCAGTACTTC | TRBV28 | TRBD2 | TRBJ2-7 | -
CASSSITGYEQYF | TGTGCCAGCAGCTCAATAACAGGGTACGAGCAGTACTTC | TRBV7-8 | - | TRBJ2-7 | -
CASRSLLGRDTEAFF | TGTGCCAGCAGATCCCTTTTGGGCAGGGACACTGAAGCTTTCTTT | TRBV2 | - | TRBJ1-1 | -
CASGFSGGYGYTF | TGTGCTAGTGGTTTTTCCGGGGGCTATGGCTACACCTTC | TRBV12-5 | - | TRBJ1-2 | -
CASSQVGSGSLSYEQYF | TGTGCCAGCAGCCAAGTCGGGAGCGGGTCCCTCTCCTACGAGCAGTACTTC | TRBV3-1/TRBV3-2 | - | TRBJ2-7 | once
CASSETRTSGTDTQYF | TGCGCCAGCAGTGAAACTCGGACTAGCGGGACAGATACGCAGTATTTT | TRBV10-1 | TRBD2 | TRBJ2-3 | -
CASSRGIAYEQYF | TGCGCCAGCAGTCGGGGGATCGCCTACGAGCAGTACTTC | TRBV4-3 | - | TRBJ2-7 | -
CASSYSSVTDTQYF | TGTGCCAGCAGTTACTCTAGCGTCACAGATACGCAGTATTTT | TRBV6-2/TRBV6-3 | - | TRBJ2-3 | -
CASSLGGGETQYF | TGTGCCAGCAGCTTGGGGGGAGGAGAGACCCAGTACTTC | TRBV5-6 | - | TRBJ2-5 | -
CASSTPLENEQYF | TGTGCCAGCAGTACGCCCCTAGAGAACGAGCAGTACTTC | TRBV6-5 | - | TRBJ2-7 | -
CASSQESVYNEQFF | TGCGCCAGCAGCCAAGAGAGCGTCTACAATGAGCAGTTCTTC | TRBV4-3 | - | TRBJ2-1 | -
CASSPGDRGTEAFF | TGTGCCAGCTCACCAGGGGACAGGGGGACTGAAGCTTTCTTT | TRBV18 | TRBD1 | TRBJ1-1 | -
CASSSERTYPTAGELFF | TGTGCCAGCAGTTCAGAAAGGACATACCCCACCGCCGGGGAGCTGTTTTTT | TRBV2 | - | TRBJ2-2 | -
CSVVSQGLANTEAFF | TGCAGCGTTGTTTCCCAGGGACTTGCGAACACTGAAGCTTTCTTT | TRBV29-1 | - | TRBJ1-1 | -
CASGDRGRQPQHF | TGTGCCAGCGGGGACAGGGGACGTCAGCCCCAGCATTTT | TRBV2 | TRBD1 | TRBJ1-5 | -
CASSWGGHTEAFF | TGCGCCAGCAGCTGGGGGGGTCACACTGAAGCTTTCTTT | TRBV5-1 | - | TRBJ1-1 | -
CASSPPGTSMRGTQYF | TGTGCCAGCAGCCCTCCCGGGACTTCCATGAGGGGTACGCAGTATTTT | TRBV7-2 | - | TRBJ2-3 | -
CASSPEASGSTGQYF | TGCGCCAGCAGCCCGGAGGCTAGCGGGAGTACTGGGCAGTACTTC | TRBV5-1 | TRBD2 | TRBJ2-7 | -
CSVGTALFGYTF | TGCAGCGTGGGGACAGCCCTATTTGGCTACACCTTC | TRBV29-1 | TRBD1 | TRBJ1-2 | -
CASSSLAGVYNEQFF | TGTGCCAGCAGTTCTCTAGCGGGAGTTTACAATGAGCAGTTCTTC | TRBV27 | TRBD2 | TRBJ2-1 | -
CASSSQDRVSNQPQHF | TGTGCCAGCAGTTCCCAGGACAGGGTAAGCAATCAGCCCCAGCATTTT | TRBV6-5 | TRBD1 | TRBJ1-5 | -
CASSSPQRAEQFF | TGTGCCAGCAGTTCCCCCCAGAGGGCGGAGCAGTTCTTC | TRBV6-5 | - | TRBJ2-1 | -